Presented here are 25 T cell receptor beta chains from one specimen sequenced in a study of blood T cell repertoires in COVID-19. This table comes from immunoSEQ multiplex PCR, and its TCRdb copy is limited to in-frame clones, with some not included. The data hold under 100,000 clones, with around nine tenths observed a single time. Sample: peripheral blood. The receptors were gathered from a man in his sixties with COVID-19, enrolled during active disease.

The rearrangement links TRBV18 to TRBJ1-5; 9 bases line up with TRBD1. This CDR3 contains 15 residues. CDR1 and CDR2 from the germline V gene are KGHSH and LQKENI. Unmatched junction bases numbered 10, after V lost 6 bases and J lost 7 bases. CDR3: CASSLDPTGGQPQHF. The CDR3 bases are TGTGCCAGCTCCCTCGACCCGACAGGGGGACAGCCCCAGCATTTT.

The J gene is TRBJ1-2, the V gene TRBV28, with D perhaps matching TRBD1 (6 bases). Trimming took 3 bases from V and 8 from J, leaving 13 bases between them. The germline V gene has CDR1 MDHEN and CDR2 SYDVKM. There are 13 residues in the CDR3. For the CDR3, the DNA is TGTGCCAGCAGTTTGGTACAGGGAAACGGCTACACCTTC. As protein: CASSLVQGNGYTF.

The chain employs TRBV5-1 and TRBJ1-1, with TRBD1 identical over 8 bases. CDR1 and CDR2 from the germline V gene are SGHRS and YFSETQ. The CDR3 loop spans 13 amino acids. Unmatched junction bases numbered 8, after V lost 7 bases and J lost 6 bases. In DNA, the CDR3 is TGCGCCAGCTGCGAAACGACAGGGGCTGAAGCTTTCTTT. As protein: CASCETTGAEAFF.

The CDR3 DNA follows: TGTGCCAGCAGCTCATGGCGGGGATGGGGAAACAATGAGCAGTTCTTC. Its translation is CASSSWRGWGNNEQFF. The rearrangement joins TRBV11-3 to TRBJ2-1; D is possibly TRBD2 (6 bases). The CDR3 contains 16 residues. Germline V CDR1 and CDR2: SGHNT, YENEEA. Trimming pared 4 bases from V and 5 bases from J, leaving 18 bases between.

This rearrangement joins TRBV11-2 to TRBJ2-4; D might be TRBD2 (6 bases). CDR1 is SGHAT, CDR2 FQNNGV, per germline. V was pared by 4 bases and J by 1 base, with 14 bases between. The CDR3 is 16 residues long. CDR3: CASSSLEGQAKNIQYF. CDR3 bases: TGTGCCAGCAGCTCCCTGGAGGGTCAGGCCAAAAACATTCAGTACTTC.

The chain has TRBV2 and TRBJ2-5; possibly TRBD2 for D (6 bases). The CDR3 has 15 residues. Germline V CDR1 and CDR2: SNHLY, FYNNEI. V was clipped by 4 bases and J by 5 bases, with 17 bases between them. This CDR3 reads CASSGGDRRVETQYF. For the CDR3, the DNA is TGTGCCAGCAGTGGGGGGGACCGCAGGGTGGAGACCCAGTACTTC.

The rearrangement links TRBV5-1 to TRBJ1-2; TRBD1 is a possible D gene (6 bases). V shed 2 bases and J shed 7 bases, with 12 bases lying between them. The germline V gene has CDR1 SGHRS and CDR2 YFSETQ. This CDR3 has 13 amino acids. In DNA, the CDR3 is TGCGCCAGCAGCTTTACAGGGATAGGTGGCTACACCTTC. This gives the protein CASSFTGIGGYTF.

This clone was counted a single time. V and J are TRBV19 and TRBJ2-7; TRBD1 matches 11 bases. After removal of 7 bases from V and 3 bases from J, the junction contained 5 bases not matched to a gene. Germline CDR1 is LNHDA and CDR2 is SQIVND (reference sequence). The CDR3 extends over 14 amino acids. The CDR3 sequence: CASKAGQGDYEQYF. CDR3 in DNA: TGTGCCAGTAAAGCGGGACAGGGGGACTACGAGCAGTACTTC.

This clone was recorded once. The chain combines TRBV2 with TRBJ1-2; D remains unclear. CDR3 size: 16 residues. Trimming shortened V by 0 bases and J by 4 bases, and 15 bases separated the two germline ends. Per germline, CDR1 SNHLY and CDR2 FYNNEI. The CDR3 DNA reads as TGTGCCAGCAGTGAAGCGCGAGGCACTAGCCGCTATGGCTACACCTTC. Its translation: CASSEARGTSRYGYTF.

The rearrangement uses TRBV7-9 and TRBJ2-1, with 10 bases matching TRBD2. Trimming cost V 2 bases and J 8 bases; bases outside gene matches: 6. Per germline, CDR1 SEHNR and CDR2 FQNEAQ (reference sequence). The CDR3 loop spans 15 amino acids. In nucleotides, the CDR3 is TGTGCCAGCAGCTTATTACTAGCGGGAAACCATGAGCAGTTCTTC. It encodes CASSLLLAGNHEQFF.

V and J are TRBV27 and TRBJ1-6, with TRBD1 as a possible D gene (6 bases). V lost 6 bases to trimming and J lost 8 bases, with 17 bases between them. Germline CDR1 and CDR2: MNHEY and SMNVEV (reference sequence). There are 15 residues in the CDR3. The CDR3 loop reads CASSQIGQSDSPLHF. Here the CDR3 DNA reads TGTGCCAGCAGCCAAATCGGACAGAGTGATTCACCCCTCCACTTT.

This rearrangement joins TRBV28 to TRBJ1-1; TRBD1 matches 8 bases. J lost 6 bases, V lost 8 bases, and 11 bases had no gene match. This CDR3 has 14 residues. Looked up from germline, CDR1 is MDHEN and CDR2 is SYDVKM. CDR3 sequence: CASLPPGGWAEAFF. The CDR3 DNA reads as TGTGCCAGCCTACCCCCAGGGGGCTGGGCTGAAGCTTTCTTT.

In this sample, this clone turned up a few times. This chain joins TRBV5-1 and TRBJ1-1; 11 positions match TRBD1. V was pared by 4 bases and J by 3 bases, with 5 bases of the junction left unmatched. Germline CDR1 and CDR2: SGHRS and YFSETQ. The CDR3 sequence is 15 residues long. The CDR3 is CASSIWGQGDTEAFF. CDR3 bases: TGCGCCAGCAGCATCTGGGGACAGGGGGACACTGAAGCTTTCTTT.

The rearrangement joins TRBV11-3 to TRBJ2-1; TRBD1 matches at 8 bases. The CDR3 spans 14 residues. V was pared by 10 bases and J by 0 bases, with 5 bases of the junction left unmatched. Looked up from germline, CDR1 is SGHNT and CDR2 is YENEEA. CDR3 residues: CATSGGSSYNEQFF. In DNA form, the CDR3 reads TGTGCCACCTCAGGGGGCAGCTCCTACAATGAGCAGTTCTTC.

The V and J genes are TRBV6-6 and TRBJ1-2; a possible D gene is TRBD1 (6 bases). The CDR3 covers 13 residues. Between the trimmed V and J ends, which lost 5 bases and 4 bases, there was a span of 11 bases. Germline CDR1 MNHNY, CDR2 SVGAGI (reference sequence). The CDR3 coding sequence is TGTGCCAGCAGTCTCAGGGGCAGCTATGGCTACACCTTC. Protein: CASSLRGSYGYTF.

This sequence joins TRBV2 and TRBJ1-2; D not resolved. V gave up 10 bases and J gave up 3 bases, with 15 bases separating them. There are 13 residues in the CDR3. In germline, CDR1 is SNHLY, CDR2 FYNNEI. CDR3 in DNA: TGTGCCACCCTATCCGAACGGGACTATGGCTACACCTTC. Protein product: CATLSERDYGYTF.

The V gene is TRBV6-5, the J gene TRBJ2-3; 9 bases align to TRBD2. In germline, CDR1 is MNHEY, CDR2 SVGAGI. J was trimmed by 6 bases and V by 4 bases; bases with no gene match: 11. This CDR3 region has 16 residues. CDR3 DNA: TGTGCCAGCAGTTTTGGAGGTAGCGGGAGCTTGGATACGCAGTATTTT. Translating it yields CASSFGGSGSLDTQYF.

In DNA form, the CDR3 reads TGTGCCAGCAGCTTTAGCAATCAGCCCCAGCATTTT. It yields the protein CASSFSNQPQHF. The chain carries TRBV6-5 and TRBJ1-5; D is uncertain. V was cut by 6 bases and J by 0 bases, with 3 bases left in between. Germline V gene sequence: CDR1 MNHEY, CDR2 SVGAGI. The CDR3 has 12 residues.

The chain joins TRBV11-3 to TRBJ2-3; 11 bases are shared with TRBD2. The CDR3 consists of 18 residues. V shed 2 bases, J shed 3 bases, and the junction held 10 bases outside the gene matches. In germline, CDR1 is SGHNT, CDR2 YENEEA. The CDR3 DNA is TGTGCCAGCAGCTTAAGGTTGGGGGCTAGCGGGAGGACAGATACGCAGTATTTT. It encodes CASSLRLGASGRTDTQYF.

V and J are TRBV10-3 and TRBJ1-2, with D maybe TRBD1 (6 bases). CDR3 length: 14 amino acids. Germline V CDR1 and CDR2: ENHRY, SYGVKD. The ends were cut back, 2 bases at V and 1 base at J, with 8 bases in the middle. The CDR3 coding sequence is TGTGCCATCAGTGAGCCAGGGGATAACTATGGCTACACCTTC. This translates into CAISEPGDNYGYTF.

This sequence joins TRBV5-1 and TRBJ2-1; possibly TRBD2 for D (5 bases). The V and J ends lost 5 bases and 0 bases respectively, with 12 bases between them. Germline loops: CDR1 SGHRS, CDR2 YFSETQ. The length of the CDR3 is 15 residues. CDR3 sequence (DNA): TGCGCCAGCAGGGAACGGGAAAGCTCCTACAATGAGCAGTTCTTC. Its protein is CASRERESSYNEQFF.

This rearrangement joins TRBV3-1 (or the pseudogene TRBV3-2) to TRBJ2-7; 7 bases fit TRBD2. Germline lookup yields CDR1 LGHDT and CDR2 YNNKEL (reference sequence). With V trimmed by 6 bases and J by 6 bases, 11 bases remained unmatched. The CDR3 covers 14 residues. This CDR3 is CASRPGLDEGEQYF. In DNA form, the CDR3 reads TGTGCCAGCAGACCAGGACTAGATGAGGGCGAGCAGTACTTC.

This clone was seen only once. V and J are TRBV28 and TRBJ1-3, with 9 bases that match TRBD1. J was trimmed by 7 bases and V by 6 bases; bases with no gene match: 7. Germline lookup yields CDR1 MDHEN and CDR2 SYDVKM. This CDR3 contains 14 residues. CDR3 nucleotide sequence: TGTGCCAGCAGGGACAGGGGCTACATGAACACCATATATTTT. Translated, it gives CASRDRGYMNTIYF.

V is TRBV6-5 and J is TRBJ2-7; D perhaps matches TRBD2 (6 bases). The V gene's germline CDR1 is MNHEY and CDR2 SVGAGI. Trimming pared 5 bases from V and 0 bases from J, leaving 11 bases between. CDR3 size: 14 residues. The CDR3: CASSPREPSYEQYF. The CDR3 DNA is TGTGCCAGCAGTCCCCGGGAGCCCTCCTACGAGCAGTACTTC.

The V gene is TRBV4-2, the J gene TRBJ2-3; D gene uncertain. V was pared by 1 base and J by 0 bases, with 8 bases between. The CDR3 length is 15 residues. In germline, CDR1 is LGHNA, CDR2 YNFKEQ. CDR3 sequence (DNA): TGTGCCAGCAGCCAAGGGTACTCTAGCACAGATACGCAGTATTTT. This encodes CASSQGYSSTDTQYF.